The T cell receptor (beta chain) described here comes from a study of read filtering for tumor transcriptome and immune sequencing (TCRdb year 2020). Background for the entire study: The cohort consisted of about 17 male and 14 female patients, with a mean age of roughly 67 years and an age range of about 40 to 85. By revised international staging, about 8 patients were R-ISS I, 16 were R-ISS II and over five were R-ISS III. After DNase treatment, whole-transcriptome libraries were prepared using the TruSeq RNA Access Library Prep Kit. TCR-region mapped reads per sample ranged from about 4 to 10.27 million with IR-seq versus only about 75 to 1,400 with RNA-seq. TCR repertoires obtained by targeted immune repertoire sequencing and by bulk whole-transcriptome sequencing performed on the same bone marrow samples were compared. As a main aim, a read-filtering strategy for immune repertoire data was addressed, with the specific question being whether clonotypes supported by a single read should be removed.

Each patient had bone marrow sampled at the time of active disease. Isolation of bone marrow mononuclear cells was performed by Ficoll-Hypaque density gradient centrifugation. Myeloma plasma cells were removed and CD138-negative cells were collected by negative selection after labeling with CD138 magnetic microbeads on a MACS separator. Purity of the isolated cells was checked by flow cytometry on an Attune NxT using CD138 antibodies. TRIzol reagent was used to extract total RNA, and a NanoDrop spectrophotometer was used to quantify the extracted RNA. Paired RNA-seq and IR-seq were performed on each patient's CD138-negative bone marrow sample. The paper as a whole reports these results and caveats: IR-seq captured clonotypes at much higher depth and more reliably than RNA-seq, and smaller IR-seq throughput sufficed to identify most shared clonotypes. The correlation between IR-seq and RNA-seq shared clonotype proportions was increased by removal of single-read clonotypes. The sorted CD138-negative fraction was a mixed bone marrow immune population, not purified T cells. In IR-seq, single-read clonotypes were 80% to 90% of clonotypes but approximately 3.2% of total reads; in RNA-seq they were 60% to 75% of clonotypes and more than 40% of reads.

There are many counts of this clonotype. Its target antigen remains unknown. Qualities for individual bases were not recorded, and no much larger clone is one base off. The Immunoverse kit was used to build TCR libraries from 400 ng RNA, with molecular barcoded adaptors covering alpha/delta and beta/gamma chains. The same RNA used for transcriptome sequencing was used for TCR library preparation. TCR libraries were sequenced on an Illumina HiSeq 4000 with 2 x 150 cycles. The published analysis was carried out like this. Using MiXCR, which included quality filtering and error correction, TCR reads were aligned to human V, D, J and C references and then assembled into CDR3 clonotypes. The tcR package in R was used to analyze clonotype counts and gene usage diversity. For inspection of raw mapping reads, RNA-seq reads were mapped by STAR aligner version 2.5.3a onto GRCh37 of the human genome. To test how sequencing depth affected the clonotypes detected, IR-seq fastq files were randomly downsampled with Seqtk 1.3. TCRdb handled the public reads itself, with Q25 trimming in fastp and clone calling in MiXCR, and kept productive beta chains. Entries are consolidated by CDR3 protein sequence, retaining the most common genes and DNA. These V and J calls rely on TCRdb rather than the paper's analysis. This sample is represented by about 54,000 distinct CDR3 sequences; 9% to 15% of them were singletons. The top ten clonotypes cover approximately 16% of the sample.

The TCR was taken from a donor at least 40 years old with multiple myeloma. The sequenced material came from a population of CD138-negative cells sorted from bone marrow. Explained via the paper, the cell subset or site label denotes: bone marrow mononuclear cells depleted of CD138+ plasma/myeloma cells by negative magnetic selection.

The DNA sequence follows: TGTGCCAGCTCACCGGAAAGTAGGATGAACACTGAAGCTTTCTTT. It translates to CASSPESRMNTEAFF. In this chain, TRBV18 is recombined with TRBJ1-1, with the D gene too uncertain to name. CDR1 KGHSH and CDR2 LQKENI are derived from the germline V gene. The CDR3 starts with the cysteine, ends with the phenylalanine, and has 15 residues. The retained sequence is limited to the CDR3, 45 bases, with the frame set at the first base. V was cut back by 3 bases and J by 0 bases, leaving a gap of 11 bases between them.